A selection of T cell receptor beta chains follows, all from one sample in a study of shared clonotypes between healthy human individuals. Some clones are missing from TCRdb's copy, which holds only in-frame ones; the method was immunoSEQ multiplex PCR. The table lists 2,500,000 or so clones, approximately 90% of them singletons. Sequenced material: naive CD4+ T cells sorted from blood. These receptors all come from a young man in good health. CDR3s leave out the opening cysteine and the closing phenylalanine or tryptophan. A D gene is named only where the DNA matches it firmly.

>TRBV9|NA|TRBJ1-1
ASSVGGGTNTEAF
>TRBV2|NA|TRBJ2-3
ASRSLLDTQY
>TRBV27|NA|TRBJ2-7
ASSFRRSSYEQY
>TRBV30|NA|TRBJ2-2
AFKVTRLEGSGELF
>TRBV6-5|NA|TRBJ1-1
ASSYSEGGTEAF
>TRBV4-2|NA|TRBJ1-1
AAVGQLNTEAF
>TRBV5-1|NA|TRBJ1-4
ASSFRSTNEKLF
>TRBV4-1|TRBD2|TRBJ2-1
ASSLTGTSGSIEQF
>TRBV13|NA|TRBJ1-4
ASSLGPRGKLF
>TRBV25-1|TRBD1|TRBJ1-5
ASSGQGNQPQH
>TRBV6-5|NA|TRBJ1-1
ASSYSTGVEAF
>TRBV2|NA|TRBJ2-3
ASSDAGGRY
>TRBV28|TRBD1|TRBJ2-7
ASSAGTGDYEQY
>TRBV5-4|NA|TRBJ2-1
ASSRPQGNTYNEQF
>TRBV7-9|NA|TRBJ1-1
ASSPIMNAEAF
>TRBV6-1|NA|TRBJ2-7
ASSDYRVQGTYEQY
>TRBV27|TRBD1|TRBJ2-7
ASSTGTGPYEQY
>TRBV5-4|NA|TRBJ1-6
ASSPGGVTPSPLH
>TRBV6-4|NA|TRBJ2-7
ASSPGPGLYEQY
>TRBV28|NA|TRBJ1-5
ASGTNSINQPQH
>TRBV28|NA|TRBJ1-5
ASSLGGRLSQPQH
>TRBV19|TRBD1|TRBJ1-2
ASSSDRVVIDYGYT
>TRBV6-1|NA|TRBJ1-3
ASSEASTASGNTIY
>TRBV2|NA|TRBJ2-7
ASSVIRGEQY